This T cell receptor (beta chain) was identified during a study of blood T cell repertoires in COVID-19. For the study at large: Collection of acute and convalescent COVID-19 samples took place in the United States, Italy and Spain. T cells, B-cell-depleted T cells, or PBMCs supplied cDNA or gDNA.

In the study's own analysis: Counts of nucleated cells, estimated from reference gene primer amplification, were obtained. Clones were read by immunoSEQ multiplex PCR, and TCRdb kept only the in-frame ones, dropping some. V and J calls and clone size are as listed in that table; D and trimming were resolved from the DNA. The data contain around 68,000 clones, more than 65% of them singletons. This clone came up a few times. CDR1 is LGHDT and CDR2 is YNNKEL in the germline V gene (reference sequence). The length of the CDR3 is 13 residues. The ends were cut back, 1 base at V and 5 bases at J, with 8 bases in the middle.

Sequences were obtained from peripheral blood. The chain employs TRBV3-1 (or the pseudogene TRBV3-2) and TRBJ1-2; no reliable D call. This sequence was found in a woman aged 50 to 60 with acute or convalescent COVID-19. In DNA form, the CDR3 reads TGTGCCAGCAGCCAAGGCCCCAGGTATGGCTACACCTTC. Its protein product is CASSQGPRYGYTF.